Shown below are 16 T cell receptor beta chains from a single sample sequenced in a study of shared T cell receptors in the human thymus. Profiling relied on immunoSEQ multiplex PCR, and the TCRdb table lists in-frame clones only, not all of them. The top ten clones hold 0.0095% to 0.011% of a sample with 650,000 to 950,000 clones, approximately 85% of them seen once. A further study also used this sample, focusing on human thymus T cells.

Sequencing input: thymocytes. The source of these receptors is a girl less than two years old with a congenital heart defect.

The V gene is TRBV27, the J gene TRBJ2-7; D is unclear. Between the trimmed V and J ends, which lost 7 bases and 1 base, there was a span of 11 bases. Germline CDR1 reads MNHEY; CDR2 reads SMNVEV (reference sequence). This CDR3 has 13 residues. The CDR3 region is CASTRGRSYEQYF. DNA for the CDR3: TGTGCCAGCACCAGAGGCCGATCCTACGAGCAGTACTTC.

V gene TRBV29-1 combines with J gene TRBJ2-7, with D possibly being TRBD2 (6 bases). Deletions cut 4 bases from V and 5 bases from J, with 12 bases between. Germline assignment: CDR1 SQVTM and CDR2 ANQGSEA. This CDR3 region has 12 residues. The CDR3 sequence: CSVARGFNEQYF. As DNA, the CDR3 is TGCAGCGTTGCTCGGGGGTTCAACGAGCAGTACTTC.

V is TRBV19 and J is TRBJ2-1, with D possibly being TRBD2 (5 bases). The CDR3 extends over 16 amino acids. CDR1 is LNHDA and CDR2 is SQIVND in the germline V gene (reference sequence). V dropped 5 bases and J dropped 6 bases, with 20 bases sitting between them. This CDR3 is CASSDKPGSSSNEQFF. CDR3 DNA sequence: TGTGCCAGTAGTGACAAACCGGGATCCTCATCCAATGAGCAGTTCTTC. Drawing the rest from reference TRBV19 and TRBJ2-1, the complete variable domain is DGGITQSPKYLFRKEGQNVTLSCEQNLNHDAMYWYRQDPGQGLRLIYYSQIVNDFQKGDIAEGYSVSREKKESFPLTVTSAQKNPTAFYLCASSDKPGSSSNEQFFGPGTRLTVL.

The chain has TRBV7-2 and TRBJ1-1; D unclear. Per germline, CDR1 SGHTA and CDR2 FQGNSA. The CDR3 is 16 residues long. Trimming took off 6 bases at V and 3 bases at J, with 20 bases between the two ends. Here the CDR3 reads CASRPPGTRRDTEAFF. The DNA for the CDR3 is TGTGCCAGCAGGCCCCCCGGTACCCGGAGGGACACTGAAGCTTTCTTT.

The rearrangement links TRBV7-8 to TRBJ2-7; 9 bases line up with TRBD1. After removal of 4 bases from V and 12 bases from J, the junction contained 10 bases not matched to a gene. Germline values: CDR1 SGHVS, CDR2 FQNEAQ. The CDR3 contains 13 residues. The CDR3 nucleotides read TGTGCCAGCAGCTCGACCCTCGGACAGGGGCTGTACTTC. Translation: CASSSTLGQGLYF.

This sequence joins TRBV6-6 and TRBJ2-5, with 8 bases aligning to TRBD2. The J segment lost 3 bases and the V segment lost 4 bases, leaving 4 bases of the junction unmatched. Germline lookup yields CDR1 MNHNY and CDR2 SVGAGI (reference sequence). The CDR3 extends over 14 amino acids. This CDR3 reads CASSLSAGEETQYF. The CDR3, as DNA: TGTGCCAGCAGTTTATCAGCGGGGGAAGAGACCCAGTACTTC.

The chain uses TRBV15 and TRBJ1-3; D gene uncertain. Germline V lookup: CDR1 LNHNV, CDR2 YYDKDF (reference sequence). CDR3 length: 15 residues. The V gene lost 0 bases and the J gene lost 1 base, with 7 bases spanning the gap. CDR3: CATSRELRSGNTIYF. CDR3 DNA: TGTGCCACCAGCAGAGAGTTGAGATCTGGAAACACCATATATTTT.

This clone occurred once. The genes are TRBV9 and TRBJ2-1, with a possible D match to TRBD2 (6 bases). This CDR3 is 16 amino acids long. The V gene's germline CDR1 is SGDLS and CDR2 YYNGEE. V lost 0 bases to trimming and J lost 3 bases, with 13 bases between them. This CDR3 is CASSVGGGVDYNEQFF. CDR3 sequence (DNA): TGTGCCAGCAGCGTAGGGGGCGGGGTGGACTACAATGAGCAGTTCTTC.

V usage is TRBV5-6 and J usage is TRBJ1-1; TRBD1 is a possible D gene (5 bases). Trimming took 3 bases from V and 2 from J, leaving 8 bases between them. The germline V gene encodes CDR1 SGHDT and CDR2 YYEEEE. The CDR3 spans 13 residues. The CDR3 here is CASSWGENTEAFF. CDR3 DNA sequence: TGTGCCAGCAGCTGGGGGGAAAACACTGAAGCTTTCTTT.

This clone appeared a single time. The chain has TRBV15 and TRBJ1-3; the match to TRBD1 covers 8 bases. The germline V gene encodes CDR1 LNHNV and CDR2 YYDKDF (reference sequence). After removal of 0 bases from V and 0 bases from J, the junction contained 10 bases not matched to a gene. The CDR3 runs 19 residues. The CDR3 is CATSRDTGQGEFSGNTIYF. DNA for the CDR3: TGTGCCACCAGCAGAGATACCGGACAGGGTGAATTCTCTGGAAACACCATATATTTT.

The rearrangement joins TRBV5-1 to TRBJ2-7, with D tentatively TRBD2 (6 bases). V was trimmed by 0 bases and J by 4 bases, leaving 17 bases between them. This CDR3 comprises 16 residues. In germline, CDR1 is SGHRS, CDR2 YFSETQ. The CDR3 coding sequence is TGCGCCAGCAGCTTGGCTGCGCGGGGACGGATATACGAGCAGTACTTC. It translates to CASSLAARGRIYEQYF.

The chain employs TRBV19 and TRBJ1-3, with D possibly being TRBD1 (6 bases). The length of the CDR3 is 16 residues. Trimming removed 7 bases at V and 5 bases at J, with 21 bases between. Germline V gives CDR1 LNHDA, CDR2 SQIVND (reference sequence). Here the CDR3 reads CASTTLQGLSRNTIYF. The CDR3 bases are TGTGCCAGTACCACTCTACAGGGTTTGAGCAGAAACACCATATATTTT.

The chain couples TRBV9 to TRBJ1-6, with D perhaps matching TRBD1 (5 bases). Between the trimmed V and J ends, which lost 0 bases and 8 bases, there was a span of 15 bases. Germline V lookup: CDR1 SGDLS, CDR2 YYNGEE. This CDR3 has 16 residues. CDR3 protein: CASSVGGRRGDSPLHF. The CDR3 DNA reads as TGTGCCAGCAGCGTAGGCGGCAGGAGGGGTGATTCACCCCTCCACTTT.

J is TRBJ1-2 and V is TRBV4-3; no reliable D call. The V and J ends lost 2 bases and 2 bases respectively, with 9 bases between them. The germline gives CDR1 LGHNA, CDR2 YSLEER. This CDR3 is built from 14 residues. Written as DNA, the CDR3 is TGCGCCAGCAGCCAATCCCGGGAGAACTATGGCTACACCTTC. It is translated as CASSQSRENYGYTF.

The chain combines TRBV30 with TRBJ2-1; 9 positions agree with TRBD2. CDR1 and CDR2 (germline): GTSNPN, SVGIG (reference sequence). The CDR3 consists of 12 residues. Trimming cost V 4 bases and J 9 bases; bases outside gene matches: 4. The CDR3 region has the DNA TGTGCCTGGACTAGCGGGGTGGGTGAGCAGTTCTTC. Translated, it gives CAWTSGVGEQFF. Together with reference TRBV30 and TRBJ2-1, the CDR3 gives the full variable domain: SQTIHQWPATLVQPVGSPLSLECTVEGTSNPNLYWYRQAAGRGLQLLFYSVGIGQISSEVPQNLSASRPQDRQFILSSKKLLLSDSGFYLCAWTSGVGEQFFGPGTRLTVL.

This chain links TRBV4-1 with TRBJ2-6; TRBD1 might be the D (6 bases). Trimming stripped 6 bases from V and 3 bases from J, with 15 bases between. Germline V lookup: CDR1 MGHRA, CDR2 YSYEKL. This CDR3 contains 16 residues. CDR3 DNA sequence: TGCGCCAGCAGACAAAGACAGGTTGGTGGGGCCAACGTCCTGACTTTC. Encoded protein: CASRQRQVGGANVLTF.